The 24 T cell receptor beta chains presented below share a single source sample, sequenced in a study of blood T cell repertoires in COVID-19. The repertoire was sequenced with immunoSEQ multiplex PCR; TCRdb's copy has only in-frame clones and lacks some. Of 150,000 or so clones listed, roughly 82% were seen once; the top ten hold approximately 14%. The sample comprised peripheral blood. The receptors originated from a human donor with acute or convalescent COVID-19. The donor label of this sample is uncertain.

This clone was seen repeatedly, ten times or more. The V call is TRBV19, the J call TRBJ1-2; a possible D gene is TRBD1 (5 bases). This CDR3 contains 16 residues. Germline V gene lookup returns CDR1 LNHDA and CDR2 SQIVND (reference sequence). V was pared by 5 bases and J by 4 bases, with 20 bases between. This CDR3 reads CASSPTAREGLYGYTF. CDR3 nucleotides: TGTGCCAGTAGTCCTACAGCACGGGAGGGACTCTATGGCTACACCTTC.

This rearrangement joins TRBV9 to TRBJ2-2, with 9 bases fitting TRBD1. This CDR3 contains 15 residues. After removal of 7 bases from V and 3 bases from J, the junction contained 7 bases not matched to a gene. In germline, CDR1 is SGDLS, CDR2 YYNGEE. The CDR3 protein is CASDRTGDYTGELFF. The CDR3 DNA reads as TGTGCCAGCGACCGGACAGGGGATTACACCGGGGAGCTGTTTTTT.

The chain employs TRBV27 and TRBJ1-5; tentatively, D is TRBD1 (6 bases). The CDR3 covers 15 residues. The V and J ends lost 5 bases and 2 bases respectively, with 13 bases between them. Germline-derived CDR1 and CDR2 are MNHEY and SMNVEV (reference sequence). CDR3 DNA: TGTGCCAGCAGTCACAACAGGGATCGCAATCAGCCCCAGCATTTT. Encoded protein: CASSHNRDRNQPQHF.

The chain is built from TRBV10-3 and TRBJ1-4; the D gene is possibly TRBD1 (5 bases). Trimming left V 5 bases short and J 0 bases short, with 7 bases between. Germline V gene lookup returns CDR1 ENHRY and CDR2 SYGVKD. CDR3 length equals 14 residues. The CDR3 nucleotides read TGTGCCATCAGTACAGGATCAACTAATGAAAAACTGTTTTTT. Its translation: CAISTGSTNEKLFF.

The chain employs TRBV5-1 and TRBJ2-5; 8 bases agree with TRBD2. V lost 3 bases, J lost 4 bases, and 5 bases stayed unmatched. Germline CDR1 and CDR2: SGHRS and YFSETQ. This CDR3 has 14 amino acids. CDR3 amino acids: CASSSGGAGETQYF. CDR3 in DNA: TGCGCCAGCAGCTCCGGGGGGGCCGGAGAGACCCAGTACTTC.

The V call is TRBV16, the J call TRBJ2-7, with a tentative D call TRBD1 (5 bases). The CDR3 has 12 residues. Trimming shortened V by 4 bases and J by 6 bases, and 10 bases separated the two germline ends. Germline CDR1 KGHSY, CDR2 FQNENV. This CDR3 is CASSPGPGEQYF. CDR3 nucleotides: TGTGCCAGCAGCCCAGGGCCTGGCGAGCAGTACTTC.

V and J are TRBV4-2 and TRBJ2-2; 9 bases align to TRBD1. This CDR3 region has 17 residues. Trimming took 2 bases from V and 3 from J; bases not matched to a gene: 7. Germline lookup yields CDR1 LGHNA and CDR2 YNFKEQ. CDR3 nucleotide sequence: TGTGCCAGCAGCCAATTAACAGGGGGCGCCGACACCGGGGAGCTGTTTTTT. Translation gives CASSQLTGGADTGELFF.

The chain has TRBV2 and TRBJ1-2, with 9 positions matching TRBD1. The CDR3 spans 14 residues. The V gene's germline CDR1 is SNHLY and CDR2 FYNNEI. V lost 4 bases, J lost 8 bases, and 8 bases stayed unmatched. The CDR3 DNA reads TGTGCCAGCAGTGCAATGGGACAGGGAGACGGCTACACCTTC. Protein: CASSAMGQGDGYTF.

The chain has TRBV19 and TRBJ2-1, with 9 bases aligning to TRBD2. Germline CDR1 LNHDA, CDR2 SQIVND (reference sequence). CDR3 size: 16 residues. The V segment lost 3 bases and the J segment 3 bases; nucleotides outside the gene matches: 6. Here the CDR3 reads CASSIVGLALYNEQFF. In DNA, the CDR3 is TGTGCCAGTAGTATCGTGGGACTAGCTCTCTACAATGAGCAGTTCTTC.

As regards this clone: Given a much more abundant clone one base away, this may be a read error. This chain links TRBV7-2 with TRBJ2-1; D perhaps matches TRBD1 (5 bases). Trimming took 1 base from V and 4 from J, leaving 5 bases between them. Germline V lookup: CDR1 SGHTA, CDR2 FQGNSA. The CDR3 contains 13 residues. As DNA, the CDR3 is TGTGCCAGCAGCTTAGACAGGTACAATGAGCAGTTCTTC. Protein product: CASSLDRYNEQFF.

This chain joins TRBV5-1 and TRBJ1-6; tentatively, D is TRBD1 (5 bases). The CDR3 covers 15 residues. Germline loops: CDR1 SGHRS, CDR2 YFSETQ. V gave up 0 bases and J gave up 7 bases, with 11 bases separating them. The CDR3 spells CASSLGGTPNSPLHF. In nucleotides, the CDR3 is TGCGCCAGCAGCTTGGGGGGGACTCCGAATTCACCCCTCCACTTT. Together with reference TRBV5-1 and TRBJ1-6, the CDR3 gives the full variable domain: KAGVTQTPRYLIKTRGQQVTLSCSPISGHRSVSWYQQTPGQGLQFLFEYFSETQRNKGNFPGRFSGRQFSNSRSEMNVSTLELGDSALYLCASSLGGTPNSPLHFGNGTRLTVT.

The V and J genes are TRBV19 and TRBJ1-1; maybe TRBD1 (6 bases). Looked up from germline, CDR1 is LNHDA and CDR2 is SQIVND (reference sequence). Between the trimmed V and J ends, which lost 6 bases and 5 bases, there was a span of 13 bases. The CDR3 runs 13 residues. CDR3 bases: TGTGCCAGTAGGGGGGCCGGGTATACTGAAGCTTTCTTT. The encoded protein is CASRGAGYTEAFF.

CDR3 sequence (DNA): TGTGCCAGTACCATCTCAGTGAACACTGAAGCTTTCTTT. Translated, it gives CASTISVNTEAFF. The rearrangement links TRBV19 to TRBJ1-1; D is ambiguous. This CDR3 has 13 amino acids. Germline V gives CDR1 LNHDA, CDR2 SQIVND (reference sequence). V dropped 7 bases and J dropped 0 bases, with 9 bases sitting between them.

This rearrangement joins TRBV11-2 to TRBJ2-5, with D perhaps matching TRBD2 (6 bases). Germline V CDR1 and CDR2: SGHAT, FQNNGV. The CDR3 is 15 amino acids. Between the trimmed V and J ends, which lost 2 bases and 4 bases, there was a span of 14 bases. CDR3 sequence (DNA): TGTGCCAGCAGCTTACTCGGGTGGGGGGTAGAGACCCAGTACTTC. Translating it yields CASSLLGWGVETQYF.

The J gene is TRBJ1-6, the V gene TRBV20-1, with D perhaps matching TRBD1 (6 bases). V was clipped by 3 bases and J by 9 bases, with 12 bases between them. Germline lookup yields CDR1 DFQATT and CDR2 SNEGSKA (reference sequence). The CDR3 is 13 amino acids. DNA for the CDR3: TGCAGTGCTAGTTTCCAGGGGAGTTCACCCCTCCACTTT. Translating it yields CSASFQGSSPLHF.

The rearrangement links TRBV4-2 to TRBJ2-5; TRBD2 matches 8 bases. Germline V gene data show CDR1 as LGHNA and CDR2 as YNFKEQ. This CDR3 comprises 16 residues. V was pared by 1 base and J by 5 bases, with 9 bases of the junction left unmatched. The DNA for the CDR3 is TGTGCCAGCAGCCAAGGCGCCGGGGGGGCTAGGGAGACCCAGTACTTC. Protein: CASSQGAGGARETQYF.

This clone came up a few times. The CDR3 DNA is TGCGCCAGCAGCTTACAGGGATGGCCGGTGGATGGCTACACCTTC. Translation gives CASSLQGWPVDGYTF. This rearrangement joins TRBV5-1 to TRBJ1-2, with D possibly being TRBD1 (6 bases). The length of the CDR3 is 15 residues. V was pared by 2 bases and J by 6 bases, with 17 bases between. CDR1 is SGHRS, CDR2 YFSETQ, per germline. Complete variable domain (other parts from reference TRBV5-1 and TRBJ1-2): KAGVTQTPRYLIKTRGQQVTLSCSPISGHRSVSWYQQTPGQGLQFLFEYFSETQRNKGNFPGRFSGRQFSNSRSEMNVSTLELGDSALYLCASSLQGWPVDGYTFGSGTRLTVV.

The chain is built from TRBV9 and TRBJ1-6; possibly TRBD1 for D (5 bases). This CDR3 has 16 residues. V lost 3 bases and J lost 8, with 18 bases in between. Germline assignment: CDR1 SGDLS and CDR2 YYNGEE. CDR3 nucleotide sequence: TGTGCCAGCAGCGCCCCCGGGGCGGGGGGTGATTCACCCCTCCACTTT. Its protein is CASSAPGAGGDSPLHF.

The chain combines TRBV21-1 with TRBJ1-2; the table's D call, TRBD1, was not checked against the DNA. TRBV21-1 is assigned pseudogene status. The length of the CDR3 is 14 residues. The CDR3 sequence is CASSKDPGEQGYTF. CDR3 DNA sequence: TGTGCCAGCAGCAAAGACCCAGGGGAGCAGGGCTACACCTTC.

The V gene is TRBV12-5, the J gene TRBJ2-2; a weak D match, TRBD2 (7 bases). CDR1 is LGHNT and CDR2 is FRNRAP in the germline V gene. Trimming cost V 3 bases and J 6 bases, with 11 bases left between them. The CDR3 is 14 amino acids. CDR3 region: CASGLGGGAGELFF. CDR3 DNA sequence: TGTGCTAGTGGTTTAGGAGGGGGGGCCGGGGAGCTGTTTTTT.

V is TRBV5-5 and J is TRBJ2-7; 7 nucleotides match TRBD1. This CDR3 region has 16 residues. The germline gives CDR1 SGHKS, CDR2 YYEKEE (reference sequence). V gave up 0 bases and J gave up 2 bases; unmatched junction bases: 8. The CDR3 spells CASSLAGQGVTYEQYF. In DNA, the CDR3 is TGTGCCAGCAGCTTGGCCGGCCAGGGGGTGACCTACGAGCAGTACTTC.

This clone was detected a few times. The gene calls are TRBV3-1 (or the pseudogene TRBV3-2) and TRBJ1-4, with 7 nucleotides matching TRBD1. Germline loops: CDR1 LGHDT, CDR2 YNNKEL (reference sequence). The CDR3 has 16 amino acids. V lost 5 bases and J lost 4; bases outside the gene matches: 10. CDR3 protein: CASSGLGQNHNEKLFF. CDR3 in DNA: TGTGCCAGCAGCGGATTGGGACAGAACCATAATGAAAAACTGTTTTTT.

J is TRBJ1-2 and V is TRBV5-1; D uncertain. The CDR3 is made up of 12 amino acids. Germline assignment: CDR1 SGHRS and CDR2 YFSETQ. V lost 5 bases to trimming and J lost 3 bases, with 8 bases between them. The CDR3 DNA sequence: TGCGCCAGCAGGGTGGCAGACTATGGCTACACCTTC. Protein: CASRVADYGYTF.

CDR3 loop: CSVAPGTLNYEQYF. DNA of the CDR3: TGCAGCGTGGCCCCCGGGACACTAAACTACGAGCAGTACTTC. V and J are TRBV29-1 and TRBJ2-7, with D tentatively TRBD1 (6 bases). Germline V CDR1 and CDR2: SQVTM, ANQGSEA. The CDR3 sequence is 14 residues long. With 6 bases removed from V and 3 bases from J, the gap between germline ends came to 18 bases.